The 3 T cell receptor beta chains below all came from one sample that was sequenced in a study of T-cell memory formation after mild COVID-19 (dated by TCRdb to the early 2020s). Libraries came from 5' RACE. Sequencing took place on an Illumina NovaSeq 6000. The public reads were run again by TCRdb, first through fastp at Q25 and then through MiXCR, and only productive beta chains were kept. CDR3 protein sequences are deduplicated, and each keeps its most common genes and DNA. The sample includes approximately 290,000 distinct CDR3 sequences, with more than 15% observed a single time. The ten largest clones take up 20% to 25% of the sample. The sample taken for sequencing was PBMCs or a T cell subset sorted from them (not recorded which). The origin of the receptors is a young man who had mild COVID-19 (a few samples of this study predate the infection). The sample titles of this study are shuffled in the database, so cell type and time point are left out; the donor was told from shared clones.

The CDR3 bases are TGCGCCAGCAGCCAAGACCTAAGGACAGGGGGCACTGAAGCTTTCTTT. Translated, it gives CASSQDLRTGGTEAFF. J is TRBJ1-1 and V is TRBV4-3, with 10 nucleotides matching TRBD1. J was trimmed by 4 bases and V by 0 bases; bases with no gene match: 5. Germline V gene lookup returns CDR1 LGHNA and CDR2 YSLEER. This CDR3 has 16 amino acids.

This clonotype turned up a few times. The V and J genes are TRBV12-3 or TRBV12-4 and TRBJ1-1; 11 nucleotides match TRBD1. The CDR3 is 15 residues long. V shed 5 bases, J shed 6 bases, and the junction held 8 bases outside the gene matches. CDR3 residues: CASSQRTGGPPEAFF. The CDR3 bases are TGTGCCAGCAGTCAACGGACAGGGGGCCCCCCTGAAGCTTTCTTT.

This clonotype was observed a handful of times. The rearrangement joins TRBV7-9 to TRBJ2-7, with D perhaps TRBD1 (5 bases). The CDR3 is 14 residues long. Per germline, CDR1 SEHNR and CDR2 FQNEAQ (reference sequence). Trimming pared 4 bases from V and 3 bases from J, leaving 13 bases between. The CDR3 DNA sequence: TGTGCCAGCAGCTCACTTCAGGGAATCTACGAGCAGTACGTC. Residues: CASSSLQGIYEQYV.